The T cell receptor beta chain under discussion was sequenced for a study of blood T cell repertoires in COVID-19. Study-level background: The samples span acute and convalescent COVID-19 from the United States, Italy and Spain. From T cells, B-cell-depleted T cells, or PBMCs came the material, which was cDNA or gDNA.

During active infection, Seattle patients enrolled and were then monitored through disease. Source study methods: Amplification of reference gene primers was used by the study to estimate nucleated cell counts. TCRdb's copy holds only in-frame clones and misses some; the assay was immunoSEQ multiplex PCR. From that table come the V and J calls and clone size; the DNA was used to work out D and trimming. The repertoire holds more than 300,000 clones, with about 90% as singletons. CDR1 SGHTA and CDR2 FQGNSA come from the germline V gene. Between the trimmed V and J ends, which lost 3 bases and 4 bases, there was a span of 16 bases. This CDR3 region has 15 residues.

This clonotype was sampled from a woman aged 30 to 39 with COVID-19, enrolled during active disease. The sequenced sample was peripheral blood. The rearrangement uses TRBV7-2 and TRBJ2-7; possibly TRBD2 for D (6 bases). The CDR3 region is CASSLAGTGGYEQYF. CDR3 nucleotide sequence: TGTGCCAGCAGCTTGGCCGGGACTGGGGGATACGAGCAGTACTTC.